What follows are 12 T cell receptor beta chains derived from one specimen sequenced in a study of blood T cells in healthy people across ages. Using a J-beta primer mix together with a sample-barcoded 5' primer, a second PCR was run for roughly 7 to 11 cycles. Using its own MiXCR run on the 5' RACE reads, TCRdb lists one record per CDR3 protein. Of over 600,000 distinct CDR3 sequences listed, roughly 20% were seen once; the top ten hold approximately 3.7%. The sequenced sample consisted of blood. The receptors come from a man between 70 and 80 years old in good health.

This clonotype was picked up a small number of times. The chain employs TRBV15 and TRBJ1-3; tentative D call: TRBD1 (5 bases). V was clipped by 0 bases and J by 4 bases, with 10 bases between them. Germline lookup yields CDR1 LNHNV and CDR2 YYDKDF (reference sequence). The CDR3 runs 15 residues. CDR3 nucleotide sequence: TGTGCCACCAGCAGAGACAGGGCGTCGGGAAACACCATATATTTT. Translating gives CATSRDRASGNTIYF. Variable domain in full (rest from reference TRBV15 and TRBJ1-3): DAMVIQNPRYQVTQFGKPVTLSCSQTLNHNVMYWYQQKSSQAPKLLFHYYDKDFNNEADTPDNFQSRRPNTSFCFLDIRSPGLGDTAMYLCATSRDRASGNTIYFGEGSWLTVV.

This clonotype was counted once. Here the CDR3 DNA reads TGTGCCAGCAGTTCCCGGACCTACCGGGCCGAGCAGTACTTC. Its protein is CASSSRTYRAEQYF. This chain links TRBV27 with TRBJ2-5; D gene unclear. The DNA end lines up better with TRBJ2-7; the J call may be wrong. This CDR3 has 14 amino acids. Germline V CDR1 and CDR2: MNHEY, SMNVEV (reference sequence).

At least ten counts were recorded for this clonotype. This chain links TRBV9 with TRBJ2-6, with 7 bases fitting TRBD1. The CDR3 runs 19 residues. With V trimmed by 5 bases and J by 0 bases, 14 bases remained unmatched. Germline V gives CDR1 SGDLS, CDR2 YYNGEE. The CDR3 bases are TGTGCCAGCAGTCATACGTGGGACAGACTTTACTCTGGGGCCAACGTCCTGACTTTC. Translation: CASSHTWDRLYSGANVLTF.

The chain joins TRBV20-1 to TRBJ2-1; D tentatively fits TRBD1 or TRBD2 (5 bases each). CDR3 size: 14 residues. Per the germline V gene, CDR1 is DFQATT and CDR2 is SNEGSKA (reference sequence). Between the trimmed V and J ends, which lost 6 bases and 5 bases, there was a span of 17 bases. The CDR3 sequence is CSALEGTTNNEQFF. The CDR3 nucleotides are TGCAGTGCACTAGAAGGGACCACGAACAATGAGCAGTTCTTC.

The chain combines TRBV15 with TRBJ2-5; 15 bases are shared with TRBD2. The end of the DNA aligns better with TRBJ2-1, so the J call may be wrong. This CDR3 is 15 amino acids long. Germline V gene data show CDR1 as LNHNV and CDR2 as YYDKDF (reference sequence). CDR3 amino acids: CATSPGTSGRNEQFF. The CDR3 DNA sequence: TGTGCCACCAGCCCTGGGACTAGCGGGAGGAATGAGCAGTTCTTC.

This clonotype came up many times. The chain employs TRBV28 and TRBJ2-5, with D perhaps matching TRBD2 (6 bases). Germline V CDR1 and CDR2: MDHEN, SYDVKM. The V and J ends lost 7 bases and 5 bases respectively, with 20 bases between them. The CDR3 length is 15 residues. As DNA, the CDR3 is TGTGCCAGCACCGCGGAAACGGGACTCGCGGAGACCCAGTACTTC. Translated, it gives CASTAETGLAETQYF.

This clonotype came up many times. The rearrangement links TRBV29-1 to TRBJ1-1; D perhaps matches TRBD1 (5 bases). The CDR3 covers 12 residues. CDR1 and CDR2 from the germline V gene are SQVTM and ANQGSEA. V lost 0 bases to trimming and J lost 8 bases, with 10 bases between them. The CDR3, as DNA: TGCAGCGTTGAAGACACGGGACTGGAAGCTTTCTTT. Amino acid sequence: CSVEDTGLEAFF.

The gene calls are TRBV14 and TRBJ2-3; 7 bases fit TRBD2. Germline CDR1 is SGHDN and CDR2 is FVKESK. This CDR3 comprises 15 residues. V was pared by 4 bases and J by 0 bases, with 4 bases of the junction left unmatched. The DNA for the CDR3 is TGTGCCAGCAGCCCGCGGACTAGTAGCACAGATACGCAGTATTTT. This sequence encodes CASSPRTSSTDTQYF. The entire variable domain, with the rest obtained from reference TRBV14 and TRBJ2-3, is as follows: EAGVTQFPSHSVIEKGQTVTLRCDPISGHDNLYWYRRVMGKEIKFLLHFVKESKQDESGMPNNRFLAERTGGTYSTLKVQPAELEDSGVYFCASSPRTSSTDTQYFGPGTRLTVL.

The chain recombines TRBV5-1 with TRBJ2-6, with D tentatively TRBD2 (5 bases). CDR3 length equals 15 residues. The V gene lost 2 bases and the J gene lost 7 bases, with 13 bases spanning the gap. Germline CDR1 reads SGHRS; CDR2 reads YFSETQ. Here the CDR3 reads CASSFGVSIANVLTF. The CDR3 bases are TGCGCCAGCAGCTTCGGGGTTAGTATAGCCAACGTCCTGACTTTC.

The chain links TRBV3-1 to TRBJ1-1; 7 bases align to TRBD1. Losses at the gene ends were 2 bases for V and 1 base for J; bases not matched to a gene: 4. CDR3 length: 15 residues. Germline V CDR1 and CDR2: LGHDT, YNNKEL (reference sequence). The CDR3 loop reads CASSQTGVANTEAFF. CDR3 DNA: TGTGCCAGCAGCCAAACAGGGGTGGCGAACACTGAAGCTTTCTTT.

The J gene is TRBJ2-7, the V gene TRBV30; TRBD2 matches 8 bases. Germline values: CDR1 GTSNPN, CDR2 SVGIG (reference sequence). This CDR3 contains 14 residues. Trimming cost V 1 base and J 3 bases; bases outside gene matches: 5. Here the CDR3 reads CAWSAGGNFYEQYF. The CDR3, as DNA: TGTGCCTGGAGTGCGGGAGGGAACTTCTACGAGCAGTACTTC.

The gene calls are TRBV7-9 and TRBJ2-6, with a weak D call TRBD1 (6 bases). The CDR3 is made up of 17 amino acids. Germline V gene lookup returns CDR1 SEHNR and CDR2 FQNEAQ (reference sequence). Trimming took 1 base from V and 2 from J, leaving 12 bases between them. Here the CDR3 reads CASSLGTGLAGANVLTF. In nucleotides, the CDR3 is TGTGCCAGCAGCTTAGGCACAGGGTTGGCTGGGGCCAACGTCCTGACTTTC.